This TCR beta chain was identified during a study of CD8 T cells in ankylosing spondylitis. Findings and caveats of the study: Among TCR beta sequences, a motif of roughly 8 highly homologous variants appeared characteristic of ankylosing spondylitis blood. Within matched ankylosing spondylitis synovial fluid, disease-linked clones were reportedly significantly enriched. Some motif variants were previously reported in reactive arthritis synovial fluid and blood.

This clonotype has at least ten counts. What it binds is not known. Per germline, CDR1 SGHRS and CDR2 YFSETQ. The CDR3 length is 13 residues. After removal of 5 bases from V and 7 bases from J, the junction contained 5 bases not matched to a gene. A quantitative 5'-RACE method, one with molecular barcodes, was used to make TCR beta libraries. A single record per CDR3 protein comes from TCRdb applying MiXCR to the 5' RACE reads. The profile shows over 100,000 distinct CDR3 sequences, roughly 10% of them singletons. The rearrangement joins TRBV5-1 to TRBJ2-1; TRBD1 matches at 8 bases. The receptor's source is a female donor with ankylosing spondylitis or in good health (not recorded which). The specimen was blood, either unsorted or a sorted T cell fraction (not recorded which). Here the CDR3 DNA reads TGCGCCAGCAGACTAGGACAGGGAAATGAGCAGTTCTTC. Translated, it gives CASRLGQGNEQFF.